The T cell receptor (beta chain) described here comes from a study of beta chain features in type 1 diabetes. Study background: The patient and healthy donor groups were comparable for age, gender and cell yields.

CD4+ naive, central memory, regulatory and stem cell-like memory cells were sorted via CD45RO/CCR7/CD25/CD127/CD95/CD27. Purity exceeding 95% was reached by all sorted populations. In germline, CDR1 is KGHSH, CDR2 LQKENI. The CDR3 contains 15 residues. V lost 4 bases, J lost 1 base, and 5 bases stayed unmatched. This clone was counted only a few times. Since all of the isolated RNA was reverse transcribed, expressed TCRB transcripts were what got sequenced. Repertoires were generated with immunoSEQ multiplex PCR, while TCRdb's copy carries only in-frame clones and drops some. The table lists about 160,000 clones, 9% to 10% of them singletons.

Material: central memory CD4+ T cells from blood. The rearrangement uses TRBV18 and TRBJ1-1, with TRBD1 matching over 8 bases. This clonotype originated in a young woman in good health. In DNA, the CDR3 is TGTGCCAGCTCACAAGGGACAGGTGGGAACACTGAAGCTTTCTTT. Translation: CASSQGTGGNTEAFF.